This T cell receptor beta chain was sequenced in a study of blood T cell repertoires in COVID-19. Across the study: The United States, Italy and Spain were the sources of the acute and convalescent COVID-19 samples.

The CDR3 is 14 residues long. Deletions cut 5 bases from V and 2 bases from J, with 10 bases between. Germline assignment: CDR1 SGHTA and CDR2 FQGNSA. Libraries were prepared by immunoSEQ multiplex PCR; TCRdb keeps only in-frame clonotypes and omits some of them. The table has 300,000 to 350,000 clones, 88% seen once. The specimen sequenced was peripheral blood. The chain links TRBV7-2 to TRBJ1-3, with D perhaps TRBD1 (5 bases). The sequence came from a woman between 65 and 79 years old with COVID-19, enrolled during active disease. Here the CDR3 DNA reads TGTGCCAGCAGCCCGACAGAAACTGGAAACACCATATATTTT. Translating it yields CASSPTETGNTIYF. Combining the CDR3 with reference TRBV7-2 and TRBJ1-3 gives the whole variable domain GAGVSQSPSNKVTEKGKDVELRCDPISGHTALYWYRQSLGQGLEFLIYFQGNSAPDKSGLPSDRFSAERTGGSVSTLTIQRTQQEDSAVYLCASSPTETGNTIYFGEGSWLTVV.